The rows below give T cell receptor beta chains drawn from one sample of a study of identical twins. TCRdb ran MiXCR on the 5' RACE reads and lists one entry per CDR3 protein. The sample includes 700,000 or so distinct CDR3 sequences, 21% of them seen just once. The sample was also linked to a second study, of T cells expressing NK-cell markers.

Source material: PBMCs. Receptor source: a woman between 18 and 29 years old in good health. Both conserved end residues are part of each CDR3.

v_call | cdr3_aa
TRBV3-1 | CACSSSPGGGSGTGELFF
TRBV20-1 | CSVNVPSGTQETQYF
TRBV7-9 | CASSLPTHAEQYF
TRBV9 | CASSIERGPQYF
TRBV6-1 | CASLHPGRTEAFF
TRBV5-1 | CASTQTPRGIITEAFF
TRBV7-2 | CASSLMTGGSGYTF
TRBV7-7 | CASSRDYRETQYF
TRBV12-3/TRBV12-4 | CASSYVAEQFF
TRBV20-1 | CSARESQTQYF
TRBV20-1 | CSARPFQETQYF
TRBV28 | CASSQTGYGYTF
TRBV12-3/TRBV12-4 | CASLSRGSYEQYF
TRBV5-1 | CASSLGQNTGELFF
TRBV4-3 | CASSQSRGTTYGYTF
TRBV11-2 | CASSSLVGLNNEQFF
TRBV5-5 | CASSFPAGGTDTQYF
TRBV5-1 | CASRALGLNEQFF
TRBV20-1 | CSARDQHRGPEAFF
TRBV9 | CASSFSGLNNEQFF
TRBV9 | CASSAGQVAYEQYF
TRBV7-9 | CASSDSSVTEAFF
TRBV18 | CASSPPTKTPLHF
TRBV7-2 | CASSLVDRVTDTQYF
TRBV20-1 | CSANRVGTEAFF
TRBV5-1 | CASSPMTGSDNEQFF
TRBV5-1 | CASSAARDRAYEQYF
TRBV9 | CASSVYGETQYF
TRBV20-1 | CSARDTGLHGGQPQHF
TRBV24-1 | CATSNGGRVGNEQFF